Listed here are 8 T cell receptor beta chains from one sample, sequenced in a study of T cell responses to AZD1222 COVID-19 vaccine. The table came from immunoSEQ multiplex PCR; TCRdb's copy has only in-frame clones and leaves some out. The sample holds tens of thousands of clones, approximately 79% seen once. Sequences were derived from peripheral blood, sampled on day 0 of MenACWY control vaccination. The receptors derive from an adult in good health.

V and J are TRBV5-5 and TRBJ2-7; 7 bases fit TRBD1. This CDR3 region has 16 residues. CDR1 is SGHKS and CDR2 is YYEKEE in the germline V gene (reference sequence). Trimming at V came to 2 bases and at J to 5 bases, leaving 13 bases not matched to a gene. Written as DNA, the CDR3 is TGTGCCAGCAGCTTCTCGAACAGGGGCGGTTGGGACGAGCAGTACTTC. This sequence encodes CASSFSNRGGWDEQYF.

This clone turned up a few times. The chain links TRBV7-9 to TRBJ1-6; no clear D gene. V was clipped by 2 bases and J by 10 bases, with 15 bases between them. Germline lookup yields CDR1 SEHNR and CDR2 FQNEAQ (reference sequence). The CDR3 sequence is 15 residues long. In nucleotides, the CDR3 is TGTGCCAGCAGCTTAATCGAGGCTGGCAAATCACCCCTCCACTTT. Encoded protein: CASSLIEAGKSPLHF.

V is TRBV5-1 and J is TRBJ1-1; D is unclear. The CDR3 consists of 16 residues. Trimming took off 4 bases at V and 3 bases at J, with 19 bases between the two ends. Germline V CDR1 and CDR2: SGHRS, YFSETQ. The CDR3 sequence is CASSPTSVQAYTEAFF. For the CDR3, the DNA is TGCGCCAGCAGCCCCACTTCGGTTCAGGCCTACACTGAAGCTTTCTTT.

The chain joins TRBV19 to TRBJ2-1; possibly TRBD2 for D (6 bases). From germline, CDR1 is LNHDA and CDR2 SQIVND (reference sequence). There are 15 residues in the CDR3. Trimming cost V 3 bases and J 3 bases, with 12 bases left between them. CDR3 in amino acids: CASSMVSGVYNEQFF. DNA of the CDR3: TGTGCCAGTAGTATGGTTAGCGGAGTCTACAATGAGCAGTTCTTC.

This chain connects TRBV7-2 to TRBJ1-5, with 7 bases lining up with TRBD1. Germline-derived CDR1 and CDR2 are SGHTA and FQGNSA. The CDR3 is 14 residues long. The ends lost 1 base at V and 6 bases at J; junction bases unmatched: 3. CDR3 coding DNA: TGTGCCAGCAGCTTAGGAGGGGGCGGTCAGCCCCAGCATTTT. Amino acid sequence: CASSLGGGGQPQHF.

The V and J genes are TRBV18 and TRBJ2-7; D is unresolved. V lost 2 bases and J 2 bases, leaving 10 bases between the germline ends. Germline V gene sequence: CDR1 KGHSH, CDR2 LQKENI. The CDR3 has 14 residues. The chain's CDR3 is CASSPGQVPYEQYF. The CDR3 DNA reads TGTGCCAGCTCACCAGGGCAGGTCCCCTACGAGCAGTACTTC.

This chain uses TRBV11-1 with TRBJ2-7; 15 nucleotides agree with TRBD2. Germline V lookup: CDR1 SGHAT, CDR2 FQDESV (reference sequence). V was pared by 0 bases and J by 1 base, with 4 bases of the junction left unmatched. The CDR3 covers 18 residues. CDR3 amino acids: CASSLAGLAGGNSYEQYF. The CDR3 DNA sequence: TGTGCCAGCAGCTTAGCTGGACTAGCGGGAGGGAATTCCTACGAGCAGTACTTC.

This sequence joins TRBV7-9 and TRBJ1-4; D gene unclear. Looked up from germline, CDR1 is SEHNR and CDR2 is FQNEAQ (reference sequence). The CDR3 spans 12 residues. The V end lost 6 bases, the J end lost 0 bases, and 2 bases lay between the germline ends. CDR3 bases: TGTGCCAGCAGACCAACTAATGAAAAACTGTTTTTT. Translating it yields CASRPTNEKLFF.